Below are 7 T cell receptor beta chains sequenced from a single sample in a study of T cell changes during pregnancy in multiple sclerosis. Sequencing used immunoSEQ multiplex PCR; TCRdb keeps in-frame clones, though not all of them. There are about 87,000 clones in the sample; over 85% occur only once, and roughly 1.4% lies in the top ten. The starting material was peripheral blood, obtained in the third trimester of pregnancy. Receptors were obtained from a female donor in good health, enrolled as a control in a pregnancy study.

The rearrangement joins TRBV5-1 to TRBJ2-3; TRBD1 might be the D (6 bases). The CDR3 runs 16 residues. V was clipped by 4 bases and J by 0 bases, with 15 bases between them. From germline, CDR1 is SGHRS and CDR2 YFSETQ. CDR3 coding DNA: TGCGCCAGCAGCAAACTAGGGGGATCTAGCACAGATACGCAGTATTTT. Protein product: CASSKLGGSSTDTQYF.

The chain recombines TRBV9 with TRBJ2-7, with D perhaps TRBD2 (6 bases). This CDR3 is 15 amino acids long. The V and J ends lost 1 base and 1 base respectively, with 12 bases between them. Germline V gene data show CDR1 as SGDLS and CDR2 as YYNGEE. As DNA, the CDR3 is TGTGCCAGCAGCGTAACTCCCGGGACTTCCTACGAGCAGTACTTC. Translating it yields CASSVTPGTSYEQYF.

The genes are TRBV5-5 and TRBJ2-3; 9 positions match TRBD1. Germline V gene sequence: CDR1 SGHKS, CDR2 YYEKEE (reference sequence). With 4 bases clipped from V and 0 bases from J, the junction kept 3 bases outside the gene matches. This CDR3 spans 15 amino acids. The CDR3 coding sequence is TGTGCCAGCAGCGTGGACAGGGGTAGCACAGATACGCAGTATTTT. Translated, it gives CASSVDRGSTDTQYF.

The CDR3 DNA sequence: TGTGCCAGCAGTGAAATAGCGACGAACACCGGGGAGCTGTTTTTT. This codes for CASSEIATNTGELFF. The chain links TRBV2 to TRBJ2-2; weak D call: TRBD2 (5 bases). The CDR3 has 15 amino acids. Germline-derived CDR1 and CDR2 are SNHLY and FYNNEI. V was shortened by 2 bases and J by 0 bases, with 7 bases between the two germline ends.

The gene calls are TRBV5-4 and TRBJ2-7, with 8 bases matching TRBD1. V gave up 0 bases and J gave up 1 base; unmatched junction bases: 6. CDR1 and CDR2 (germline): SGHNT, YYREEE (reference sequence). This CDR3 spans 16 amino acids. Here the CDR3 DNA reads TGTGCCAGCAGCTTGGGCGGACAGGGTCCTTCCTACGAGCAGTACTTC. Translating it yields CASSLGGQGPSYEQYF.

The chain is built from TRBV19 and TRBJ2-2, with TRBD1 as a possible D gene (5 bases). The germline gives CDR1 LNHDA, CDR2 SQIVND (reference sequence). This CDR3 comprises 17 residues. The germline V and J ends were trimmed by 7 bases and 0 bases, with 18 bases remaining between them. In DNA form, the CDR3 reads TGTGCCAGTAAGGATCCAAGGGGCGAGACGAACACCGGGGAGCTGTTTTTT. It yields the protein CASKDPRGETNTGELFF.

This sequence joins TRBV5-4 and TRBJ1-1; 10 nucleotides line up with TRBD1. The ends lost 3 bases at V and 5 bases at J; junction bases unmatched: 4. The CDR3 totals 14 residues. CDR1 is SGHNT and CDR2 is YYREEE in the germline V gene (reference sequence). The chain's CDR3 is CASSYGTGETEAFF. CDR3 DNA: TGTGCCAGCAGCTACGGGACAGGGGAGACTGAAGCTTTCTTT.